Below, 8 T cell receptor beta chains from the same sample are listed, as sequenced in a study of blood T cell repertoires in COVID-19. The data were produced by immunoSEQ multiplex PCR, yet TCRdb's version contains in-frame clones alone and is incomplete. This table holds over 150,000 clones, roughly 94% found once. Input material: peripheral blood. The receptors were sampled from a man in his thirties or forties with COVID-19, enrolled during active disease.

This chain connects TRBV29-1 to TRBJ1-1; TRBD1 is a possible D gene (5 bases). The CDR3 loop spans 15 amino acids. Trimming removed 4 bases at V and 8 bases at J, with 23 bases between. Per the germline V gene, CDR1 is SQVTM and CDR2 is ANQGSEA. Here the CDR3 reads CSVAGRQRPRKEAFF. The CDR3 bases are TGCAGCGTTGCAGGCAGACAGCGCCCAAGAAAAGAAGCTTTCTTT.

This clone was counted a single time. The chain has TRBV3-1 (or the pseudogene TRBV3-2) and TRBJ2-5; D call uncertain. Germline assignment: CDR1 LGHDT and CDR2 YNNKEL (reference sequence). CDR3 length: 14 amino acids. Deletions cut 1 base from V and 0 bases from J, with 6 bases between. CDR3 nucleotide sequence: TGTGCCAGCAGCCAAGTTCAGTACCAAGAGACCCAGTACTTC. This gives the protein CASSQVQYQETQYF.

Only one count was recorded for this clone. CDR3 residues: CASSLGQGAGTEAFF. The CDR3 DNA reads TGTGCCAGCAGCTTAGGTCAGGGGGCTGGGACTGAAGCTTTCTTT. The V gene is TRBV7-9, the J gene TRBJ1-1; TRBD1 matches 8 bases. The length of the CDR3 is 15 residues. Trimming took 1 base from V and 5 from J; bases not matched to a gene: 6. The germline V gene has CDR1 SEHNR and CDR2 FQNEAQ (reference sequence).

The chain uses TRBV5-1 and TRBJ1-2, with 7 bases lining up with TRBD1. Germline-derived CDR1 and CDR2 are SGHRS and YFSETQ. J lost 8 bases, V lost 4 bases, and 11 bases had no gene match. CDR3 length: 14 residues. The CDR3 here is CASSTGDGVLGYTF. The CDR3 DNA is TGCGCCAGCAGCACAGGGGACGGCGTACTAGGCTACACCTTC. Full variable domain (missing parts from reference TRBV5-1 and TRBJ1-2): KAGVTQTPRYLIKTRGQQVTLSCSPISGHRSVSWYQQTPGQGLQFLFEYFSETQRNKGNFPGRFSGRQFSNSRSEMNVSTLELGDSALYLCASSTGDGVLGYTFGSGTRLTVV.

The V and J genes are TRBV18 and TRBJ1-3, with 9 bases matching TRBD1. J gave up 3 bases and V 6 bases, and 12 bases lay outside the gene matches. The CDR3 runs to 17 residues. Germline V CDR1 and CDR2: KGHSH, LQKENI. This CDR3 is CASSQKGTGQIGNTIYF. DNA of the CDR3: TGTGCCAGCTCCCAAAAGGGGACAGGGCAAATTGGAAACACCATATATTTT.

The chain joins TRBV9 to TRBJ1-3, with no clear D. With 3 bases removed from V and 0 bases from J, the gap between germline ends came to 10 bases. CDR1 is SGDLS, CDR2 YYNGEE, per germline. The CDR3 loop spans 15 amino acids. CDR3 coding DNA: TGTGCCAGCAGCGCCGCGAGAAGCTCTGGAAACACCATATATTTT. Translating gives CASSAARSSGNTIYF. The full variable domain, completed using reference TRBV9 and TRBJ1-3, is DSGVTQTPKHLITATGQRVTLRCSPRSGDLSVYWYQQSLDQGLQFLIQYYNGEERAKGNILERFSAQQFPDLHSELNLSSLELGDSALYFCASSAARSSGNTIYFGEGSWLTVV.

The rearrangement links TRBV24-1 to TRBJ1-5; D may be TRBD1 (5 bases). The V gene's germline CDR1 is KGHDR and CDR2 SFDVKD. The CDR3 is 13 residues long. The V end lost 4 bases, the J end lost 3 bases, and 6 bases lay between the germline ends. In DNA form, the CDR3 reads TGTGCCACCAGTGACAGGGACAATCAGCCCCAGCATTTT. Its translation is CATSDRDNQPQHF.

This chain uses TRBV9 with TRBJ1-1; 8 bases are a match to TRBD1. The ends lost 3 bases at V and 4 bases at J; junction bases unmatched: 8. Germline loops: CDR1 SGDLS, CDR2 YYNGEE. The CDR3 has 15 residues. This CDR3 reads CASSGRQGAITEAFF. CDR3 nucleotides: TGTGCCAGCAGCGGACGGCAGGGGGCGATCACTGAAGCTTTCTTT.